Listed below are T cell receptor beta chains from one sample, sequenced in a study of T cells expressing NK-cell markers. TCRdb reprocessed the 5' RACE reads, with one entry per CDR3 protein and no DNA. The sample's table shows 450,000 to 600,000 distinct CDR3 sequences. The sequencing input was blood T cells: a sorted CD56 or NKG2C T cell subset, CD4+ or CD8+ T cells, or bulk PBMC T cells (not recorded which). The source of these receptors is a man aged 18 to 35 in good health. Each CDR3 is given with its conserved first and last residue. The order of the fields is V gene, J gene, CDR3 protein.

v_gene: TRBV9; j_gene: TRBJ2-1; CDR3aa: CASSIGDRGFNEQFF
v_gene: TRBV6-1; j_gene: TRBJ2-2; CDR3aa: CASRPRENTGELFF
v_gene: TRBV2; j_gene: TRBJ2-1; CDR3aa: CAGQGPFSYNEQFF
v_gene: TRBV7-2; j_gene: TRBJ1-6; CDR3aa: CASSFSHRSHISSRNSPLHF
v_gene: TRBV9; j_gene: TRBJ2-3; CDR3aa: CASSPGLAGGGGTDTQYF
v_gene: TRBV5-1; j_gene: TRBJ2-1; CDR3aa: CASSLVRNEQFF
v_gene: TRBV7-6; j_gene: TRBJ2-3; CDR3aa: CASSLGSGSETDTQYF
v_gene: TRBV20-1; j_gene: TRBJ2-5; CDR3aa: CSARDPLAGGPGETQYF
v_gene: TRBV6-2/TRBV6-3; j_gene: TRBJ2-3; CDR3aa: CASSPSLAGATDTQYF
v_gene: TRBV20-1; j_gene: TRBJ1-6; CDR3aa: CSAMKGLASARPYSPLHF
v_gene: TRBV6-5; j_gene: TRBJ2-2; CDR3aa: CASSSTASGTGELFF
v_gene: TRBV4-3; j_gene: TRBJ2-1; CDR3aa: CASSLSYSGRAYNEQFF
v_gene: TRBV12-3/TRBV12-4; j_gene: TRBJ2-2; CDR3aa: CASSPGLADVTGELFF
v_gene: TRBV13; j_gene: TRBJ2-7; CDR3aa: CASSQSGVIAGPRREQYF
v_gene: TRBV19; j_gene: TRBJ1-1; CDR3aa: CASSRTVLVDTEAFF
v_gene: TRBV3-1; j_gene: TRBJ2-6; CDR3aa: CASSQEVLGLGGANVLTF
v_gene: TRBV5-1; j_gene: TRBJ2-5; CDR3aa: CATTGGYQETQYF
v_gene: TRBV5-1; j_gene: TRBJ2-2; CDR3aa: CASSLGEYDRELFF
v_gene: TRBV9; j_gene: TRBJ1-2; CDR3aa: CASSVVPGQGGYTF
v_gene: TRBV20-1; j_gene: TRBJ2-1; CDR3aa: CSAIHRDRVYNEQFF
v_gene: TRBV24-1; j_gene: TRBJ2-1; CDR3aa: CATSDFRASGRTNEQFF
v_gene: TRBV25-1; j_gene: TRBJ2-2; CDR3aa: CASSERRPSGGGELFF
v_gene: TRBV12-3/TRBV12-4; j_gene: TRBJ1-2; CDR3aa: CASRRTGRGNYGYTF
v_gene: TRBV12-3/TRBV12-4; j_gene: TRBJ2-7; CDR3aa: CASSLGSVYEQYF
v_gene: TRBV12-3/TRBV12-4; j_gene: TRBJ2-1; CDR3aa: CASSFLRSEQFF
v_gene: TRBV20-1; j_gene: TRBJ2-3; CDR3aa: CSASLPSRQYF
v_gene: TRBV10-2; j_gene: TRBJ2-1; CDR3aa: CASSPGTSGWNNEQFF
v_gene: TRBV20-1; j_gene: TRBJ2-5; CDR3aa: CSAQTSGFYQETQYF
v_gene: TRBV29-1; j_gene: TRBJ2-1; CDR3aa: CSVGRQGYEQFF
v_gene: TRBV27; j_gene: TRBJ1-4; CDR3aa: CASGETAIEKLFF
v_gene: TRBV29-1; j_gene: TRBJ2-5; CDR3aa: CSAAPAGWSETQYF
v_gene: TRBV20-1; j_gene: TRBJ2-1; CDR3aa: CSARGMEGAFF
v_gene: TRBV29-1; j_gene: TRBJ2-1; CDR3aa: CSVVSGGRAHYEQFF
v_gene: TRBV25-1; j_gene: TRBJ2-3; CDR3aa: CASSEYPGITDTQYF
v_gene: TRBV5-8; j_gene: TRBJ2-6; CDR3aa: CASSLFAGGAGANVLTF
v_gene: TRBV7-7; j_gene: TRBJ2-2; CDR3aa: CASLIGRLNTGELFF
v_gene: TRBV7-9; j_gene: TRBJ2-3; CDR3aa: CASSAGQGNADTQYF
v_gene: TRBV7-9; j_gene: TRBJ2-3; CDR3aa: CASSLDGRAQDTQYF
v_gene: TRBV20-1; j_gene: TRBJ2-7; CDR3aa: CSATTGVSYEQYF
v_gene: TRBV7-8; j_gene: TRBJ1-1; CDR3aa: CASSLALGILNTEAFF
v_gene: TRBV20-1; j_gene: TRBJ2-6; CDR3aa: CSASPRASGANVLTF